The source of this T cell receptor beta chain is a study of tumor-infiltrating lymphocytes in primary liver carcinoma. Background on the study: Staging of the tumors gave T1-T3 N0M0, with widths of roughly 4 to 10 cm.

The study, taken as a whole, reports: Only about 7-24% of top clones spanned all five tumor regions.

Without any cell sorting, roughly 18-31 mg of bulk tissue yielded co-extracted RNA and DNA. In regard to this clonotype: The antigen is not known. At one boundary the junction diverges from the germline segment, which might be a read error.

With a constant-region primer, TCR beta cDNA was made from 450 to 650 ng of total RNA. Each TCR beta library was derived from three nested multiplex PCR rounds that employed slightly modified ARM-PCR. Investigators reported that the first two PCR rounds, at roughly 10 cycles each, used TRBV1-TRBV30 forward primers with a C-beta reverse primer. TCRdb redid the calling of the multiplex PCR reads with MiXCR, one entry per CDR3 protein. The sample contains around 80,000 distinct CDR3 sequences, around 70% of which appear only once. Germline CDR1 and CDR2: MNHNS and SASEGT. The CDR3 extends over 17 amino acids.

Input material: liver tumor tissue from sampling region 1. As for subset: tumor region T1, superior pole. The chain has TRBV6-1 and TRBJ2-3; D is perhaps TRBD2 (6 bases). This TCR derives from a middle-aged man with primary liver carcinoma and hepatitis B virus infection. CDR3 DNA sequence: TGTGTCAGCATACAGGACTATTATTTTGATGGCACAGATACGCAGTATTTT. Translating it yields CVSIQDYYFDGTDTQYF.